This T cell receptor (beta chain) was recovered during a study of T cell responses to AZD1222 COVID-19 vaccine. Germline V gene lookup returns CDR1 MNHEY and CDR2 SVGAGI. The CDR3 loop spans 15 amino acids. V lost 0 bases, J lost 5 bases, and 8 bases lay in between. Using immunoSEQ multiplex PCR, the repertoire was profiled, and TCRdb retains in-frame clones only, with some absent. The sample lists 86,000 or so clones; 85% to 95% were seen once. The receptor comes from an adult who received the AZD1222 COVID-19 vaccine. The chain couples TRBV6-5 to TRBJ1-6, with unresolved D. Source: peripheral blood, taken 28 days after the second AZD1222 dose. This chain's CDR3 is CASSYSGGNNSPLHF. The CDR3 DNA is TGTGCCAGCAGTTACTCGGGCGGGAATAATTCACCCCTCCACTTT.